Below, 29 T cell receptor beta chains from the same sample are listed, as sequenced in a study of beta chain features in type 1 diabetes. Study-level results: Among all four CD4+ subsets, Type 1 diabetes patients had TCRB CDR3s that were moderately but significantly shorter.

Sequencing targeted expressed TCRB transcripts, as all isolated RNA had been reverse transcribed. Only in-frame clones appear in the TCRdb table, and some are missing; sequencing was by immunoSEQ multiplex PCR. Among fewer than 350,000 clones listed, about 15% were seen once. No antigen has been identified for these receptors. The sequencing input was naive CD4+ T cells from blood. These receptors were taken from a man younger than 30 with type 1 diabetes.

The V call is TRBV9, the J call TRBJ1-2; D might be TRBD1 (5 bases). CDR1 is SGDLS, CDR2 YYNGEE, per germline. V was clipped by 4 bases and J by 0 bases, with 13 bases between them. CDR3 length equals 15 residues. CDR3 nucleotides: TGTGCCAGCAGCCCCCGGGGGGTGGCTAACTATGGCTACACCTTC. Its protein is CASSPRGVANYGYTF.

The chain joins TRBV1 to TRBJ2-3; the table's D call TRBD2 went unverified against the DNA. TRBV1 is a listed pseudogene. This CDR3 is 16 amino acids long. CDR3 nucleotide sequence: TGCACCAGCAGTCCAAGTGTAGCGGGAGGGCCAGATACGCAGTATTTT. It codes for CTSSPSVAGGPDTQYF.

This clone came up a few times. The V call is TRBV5-1, the J call TRBJ1-4, with 7 nucleotides matching TRBD1. This CDR3 is built from 15 residues. Germline assignment: CDR1 SGHRS and CDR2 YFSETQ. Trimming at V came to 4 bases and at J to 6 bases, leaving 9 bases not matched to a gene. The CDR3 here is CASSKGQPSDEKLFF. Here the CDR3 DNA reads TGCGCCAGCAGCAAGGGACAGCCCTCCGATGAAAAACTGTTTTTT.

The gene calls are TRBV30 and TRBJ1-1; D possibly corresponds to TRBD1 (5 bases). Trimming left V 0 bases short and J 6 bases short, with 8 bases between. Germline V CDR1 and CDR2: GTSNPN, SVGIG (reference sequence). The CDR3 runs to 12 residues. CDR3 nucleotides: TGTGCCTGGAGTGTACCAGGGCCTGAAGCTTTCTTT. This sequence encodes CAWSVPGPEAFF.

This clone was counted a single time. The V and J genes are TRBV5-1 and TRBJ2-7, with D tentatively TRBD2 (5 bases). Germline V gene lookup returns CDR1 SGHRS and CDR2 YFSETQ. The V end was cut by 4 bases, the J end by 2 bases, with 13 bases between. CDR3 length equals 14 residues. As DNA, the CDR3 is TGCGCCAGCAGCCGATTAAGAGGGACCTACGAGCAGTACTTC. Residues: CASSRLRGTYEQYF.

The table lists this clone with a few counts. This chain uses TRBV9 with TRBJ2-3, with 10 nucleotides matching TRBD2. CDR1 and CDR2 from the germline V gene are SGDLS and YYNGEE. This CDR3 is built from 15 residues. Trimming at V came to 4 bases and at J to 2 bases, leaving 4 bases not matched to a gene. CDR3 coding DNA: TGTGCCAGCAGCCTAGCGGGAGCGCACACAGATACGCAGTATTTT. Amino acids: CASSLAGAHTDTQYF.

This clone was counted a few times. The V and J genes are TRBV29-1 and TRBJ1-3; D not resolved. Deletions cut 5 bases from V and 0 bases from J, with 5 bases between. The CDR3 spans 12 residues. Looked up from germline, CDR1 is SQVTM and CDR2 is ANQGSEA. The chain's CDR3 is CSVQNSGNTIYF. CDR3 in DNA: TGCAGCGTTCAAAACTCTGGAAACACCATATATTTT.

This clone was seen a few times. This chain connects TRBV5-1 to TRBJ2-4; 10 nucleotides agree with TRBD2. Germline values: CDR1 SGHRS, CDR2 YFSETQ. J gave up 0 bases and V 4 bases, and 4 bases lay outside the gene matches. This CDR3 contains 16 residues. CDR3: CASSASGGLAKNIQYF. The CDR3 region has the DNA TGCGCCAGCAGCGCTAGCGGGGGCCTAGCCAAAAACATTCAGTACTTC.

This clone was detected many times. The genes are TRBV7-9 and TRBJ2-5, with 8 positions matching TRBD1. The CDR3 spans 12 residues. V trimming: 8 bases; J trimming: 2 bases; junction bases outside the gene matches: 1. Germline CDR1 and CDR2: SEHNR and FQNEAQ (reference sequence). The CDR3 loop is CASRDRQETQYF. The CDR3 DNA reads TGTGCCAGCCGGGACAGGCAAGAGACCCAGTACTTC.

The genes are TRBV28 and TRBJ2-7; a possible D gene is TRBD2 (6 bases). With 7 bases removed from V and 0 bases from J, the gap between germline ends came to 16 bases. Germline CDR1 MDHEN, CDR2 SYDVKM. The CDR3 has 15 residues. In DNA, the CDR3 is TGTGCCAGCACCAAAACGGGGGTGATCTCCTACGAGCAGTACTTC. It yields the protein CASTKTGVISYEQYF.

The chain employs TRBV6-6 and TRBJ1-1; 10 bases line up with TRBD1. This CDR3 has 15 amino acids. V lost 6 bases and J lost 7; bases outside the gene matches: 11. Germline-derived CDR1 and CDR2 are MNHNY and SVGAGI (reference sequence). For the CDR3, the DNA is TGTGCCAGCAGGGGACAGGGGAAGCGAAGGGGTGAAGCTTTCTTT. Translation: CASRGQGKRRGEAFF.

This chain links TRBV29-1 with TRBJ2-7; 9 nucleotides line up with TRBD2. The trim removed 6 bases at V and 3 bases at J, leaving 9 bases unmatched. The CDR3 loop spans 14 amino acids. CDR1 and CDR2 from the germline V gene are SQVTM and ANQGSEA. CDR3 sequence: CSVAQLAGGYEQYF. In DNA, the CDR3 is TGCAGCGTCGCCCAACTAGCGGGTGGCTACGAGCAGTACTTC.

The sample holds a few counts of this clone. The CDR3 DNA reads TGTGCCACTCACAACGACTGGTTCGGGGAGCAGTACTTC. It is translated as CATHNDWFGEQYF. V is TRBV28 and J is TRBJ2-7; unclear D gene. The CDR3 totals 13 residues. Trimming pared 10 bases from V and 7 bases from J, leaving 20 bases between. In germline, CDR1 is MDHEN, CDR2 SYDVKM.

There are a few counts of this clone. J is TRBJ2-3 and V is TRBV7-9, with D perhaps TRBD1 (6 bases). CDR1 and CDR2 from the germline V gene are SEHNR and FQNEAQ (reference sequence). The CDR3 is 14 amino acids. V lost 5 bases and J lost 6, with 15 bases in between. The CDR3 bases are TGTGCCAGCAGCGCCAAGGCAGGGGCCGATACGCAGTATTTT. Protein sequence: CASSAKAGADTQYF.

J is TRBJ2-3 and V is TRBV18, with D possibly matching TRBD2 (6 bases). The CDR3 covers 16 residues. V lost 4 bases and J lost 4, with 18 bases in between. Germline V lookup: CDR1 KGHSH, CDR2 LQKENI. CDR3 in DNA: TGTGCCAGCTCACTATCCGTTCTAGCGATGGCAGATACGCAGTATTTT. Its protein product is CASSLSVLAMADTQYF.

CDR3 nucleotides: TGTGCCAGCAGTGACAGCACTAATTCACCCCTCCACTTT. This translates into CASSDSTNSPLHF. The rearrangement joins TRBV6-6 to TRBJ1-6; possible D gene TRBD1, 5 bases. Germline V gives CDR1 MNHNY, CDR2 SVGAGI (reference sequence). Trimming removed 5 bases at V and 6 bases at J, with 8 bases between. The CDR3 has 13 residues.

This rearrangement joins TRBV2 to TRBJ1-4; TRBD1 might be the D (6 bases). CDR1 SNHLY and CDR2 FYNNEI come from the germline V gene. The CDR3 sequence is 16 residues long. Trimming cost V 7 bases and J 0 bases, with 15 bases left between them. CDR3 amino acids: CASTRDRPATNEKLFF. The CDR3, as DNA: TGTGCCAGCACTCGTGACAGGCCTGCAACTAATGAAAAACTGTTTTTT.

V and J are TRBV30 and TRBJ2-7, with TRBD2 identical over 10 bases. After removal of 3 bases from V and 4 bases from J, the junction contained 6 bases not matched to a gene. Germline CDR1 GTSNPN, CDR2 SVGIG (reference sequence). The CDR3 has 14 residues. CDR3 amino acids: CAWRVSSGGYEQYF. CDR3 nucleotide sequence: TGTGCCTGGAGAGTGTCTAGCGGGGGTTACGAGCAGTACTTC.

The genes are TRBV6-6 and TRBJ1-5; D is uncertain. The germline V and J ends were trimmed by 2 bases and 4 bases, with 6 bases remaining between them. From germline, CDR1 is MNHNY and CDR2 SVGAGI (reference sequence). This CDR3 contains 13 residues. This CDR3 is CASSYRGNQPQHF. DNA of the CDR3: TGTGCCAGCAGTTACCGGGGAAATCAGCCCCAGCATTTT.

This clone was picked up a small number of times. The chain has TRBV4-3 and TRBJ1-2; no clear D. CDR3 size: 14 residues. Trimming took off 0 bases at V and 3 bases at J, with 8 bases between the two ends. Germline V gives CDR1 LGHNA, CDR2 YSLEER. In DNA, the CDR3 is TGCGCCAGCAGCCAAGAGGGAGGTGACTATGGCTACACCTTC. It yields the protein CASSQEGGDYGYTF.

J is TRBJ1-5 and V is TRBV4-1; no clear D gene. Trimming pared 4 bases from V and 1 base from J, leaving 5 bases between. Germline loops: CDR1 MGHRA, CDR2 YSYEKL. This CDR3 spans 13 amino acids. The CDR3 loop is CASSPLSNQPQHF. In nucleotides, the CDR3 is TGCGCCAGCAGCCCACTGAGCAATCAGCCCCAGCATTTT.

V and J are TRBV7-2 and TRBJ2-3; unclear D gene. CDR3 length equals 13 residues. The germline V gene encodes CDR1 SGHTA and CDR2 FQGNSA. V lost 5 bases and J 1 base, leaving 7 bases between the germline ends. CDR3 nucleotide sequence: TGTGCCAGCAGCCCGAGCGGCACAGATACGCAGTATTTT. Its protein product is CASSPSGTDTQYF. Full variable domain (remainder filled in from reference TRBV7-2 and TRBJ2-3): GAGVSQSPSNKVTEKGKDVELRCDPISGHTALYWYRQSLGQGLEFLIYFQGNSAPDKSGLPSDRFSAERTGGSVSTLTIQRTQQEDSAVYLCASSPSGTDTQYFGPGTRLTVL.

The rearrangement uses TRBV7-2 and TRBJ2-7; D may be TRBD1 (5 bases). The V and J ends lost 5 bases and 9 bases respectively, with 11 bases between them. The CDR3 contains 11 residues. The germline CDR1 and CDR2 sequences are SGHTA and FQGNSA. The CDR3 here is CASSRGQRQYF. The CDR3 DNA sequence: TGTGCCAGCAGCCGCGGACAAAGGCAGTACTTC.

CDR3 sequence (DNA): TGTGCCAGCAGCGGACAGGGTAGCAATCAGCCCCAGCATTTT. Its translation: CASSGQGSNQPQHF. The V gene is TRBV7-9, the J gene TRBJ1-5, with 8 bases lining up with TRBD1. The V segment lost 5 bases and the J segment 0 bases; nucleotides outside the gene matches: 0. CDR1 and CDR2 (germline): SEHNR, FQNEAQ (reference sequence). This CDR3 comprises 14 residues.

The CDR3 is CATDPSRIRETQYF. The CDR3 DNA is TGTGCCACCGACCCCTCTAGAATCCGAGAGACCCAGTACTTC. The J gene is TRBJ2-5, the V gene TRBV7-8; no firm D call. The CDR3 spans 14 residues. Germline V gives CDR1 SGHVS, CDR2 FQNEAQ. Trimming removed 10 bases at V and 4 bases at J, with 19 bases between. The whole variable domain, filled in from reference TRBV7-8 and TRBJ2-5, reads GAGVSQSPRYKVAKRGQDVALRCDPISGHVSLFWYQQALGQGPEFLTYFQNEAQLDKSGLPSDRFFAERPEGSVSTLKIQRTQQEDSAVYLCATDPSRIRETQYFGPGTRLLVL.

This clone has just a few counts. The genes are TRBV6-5 and TRBJ2-1, with D possibly matching TRBD2 (6 bases). The ends were cut back, 2 bases at V and 16 bases at J, with 21 bases in the middle. The germline gives CDR1 MNHEY, CDR2 SVGAGI. The CDR3 extends over 14 amino acids. As DNA, the CDR3 is TGTGCCAGCAGTTACGGCGAAACGGGAGCCCTTGCCTTCTTC. Translating it yields CASSYGETGALAFF.

The rearrangement uses TRBV30 and TRBJ2-1; D is possibly TRBD2 (6 bases). V was pared by 4 bases and J by 5 bases, with 21 bases between. CDR1 is GTSNPN, CDR2 SVGIG, per germline (reference sequence). The CDR3 loop spans 16 amino acids. The DNA for the CDR3 is TGTGCCTGGAACCCCCGGGAAAGACTAGTTGACAATGAGCAGTTCTTC. Protein sequence: CAWNPRERLVDNEQFF. The full variable domain, rest sourced from reference TRBV30 and TRBJ2-1, is SQTIHQWPATLVQPVGSPLSLECTVEGTSNPNLYWYRQAAGRGLQLLFYSVGIGQISSEVPQNLSASRPQDRQFILSSKKLLLSDSGFYLCAWNPRERLVDNEQFFGPGTRLTVL.

This sequence joins TRBV29-1 and TRBJ1-1; D is possibly TRBD1 (5 bases). Trimming left V 6 bases short and J 0 bases short, with 8 bases between. The CDR3 runs 12 residues. Germline V gene sequence: CDR1 SQVTM, CDR2 ANQGSEA. This CDR3 reads CSVEGMNTEAFF. The DNA of the CDR3 is TGCAGCGTGGAGGGGATGAACACTGAAGCTTTCTTT.

V and J are TRBV5-1 and TRBJ2-1; 10 bases fit TRBD1. This CDR3 spans 15 amino acids. Germline V gives CDR1 SGHRS, CDR2 YFSETQ. Trimming removed 4 bases from V and 6 bases from J; junction bases left unmatched: 7. The CDR3 region has the DNA TGCGCCAGCAGCCTAGGGACAGGGGCCCCCAATGAGCAGTTCTTC. As protein: CASSLGTGAPNEQFF.